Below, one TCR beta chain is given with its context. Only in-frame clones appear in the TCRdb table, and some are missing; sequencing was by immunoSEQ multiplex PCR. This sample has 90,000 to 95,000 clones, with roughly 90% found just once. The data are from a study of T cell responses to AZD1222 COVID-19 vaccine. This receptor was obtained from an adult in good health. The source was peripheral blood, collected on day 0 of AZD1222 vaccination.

This chain's CDR3 is CATSSGELDEQFF. The CDR3 DNA is TGTGCCACCTCTAGCGGGGAGCTTGATGAGCAGTTCTTC. This sequence joins TRBV10-3 and TRBJ2-1, with 9 nucleotides matching TRBD2. Trimming at V came to 10 bases and at J to 8 bases, leaving 9 bases not matched to a gene. The germline gives CDR1 ENHRY, CDR2 SYGVKD. There are 13 residues in the CDR3.